The next 18 T cell receptor beta chains were all read from a single sample in a study of metastatic and nonmetastatic thyroid tumors. Thyroid surgery was preceded by no treatment in any patient. TCRdb used MiXCR to call clones anew from the PCR reads. The sample lists about 32,000 clones, 20% to 30% occurring once. Sequenced material: blood. Receptors originate from a female donor with papillary thyroid cancer or a benign thyroid nodule (not recorded which). Some clones in this sample may be carry-over from other donors' samples.

This clone was counted at least ten times. The V and J genes are TRBV2 and TRBJ2-1; D is uncertain. In germline, CDR1 is SNHLY, CDR2 FYNNEI. The CDR3 runs to 13 residues. V lost 4 bases to trimming and J lost 7 bases, with 11 bases between them. The CDR3 is CASSGSVGNEQFF. The CDR3 DNA reads TGTGCCAGCAGTGGGTCCGTGGGGAATGAGCAGTTCTTC.

This clone occurred many times. The chain employs TRBV4-1 and TRBJ1-1; D not resolved. Trimming pared 0 bases from V and 7 bases from J, leaving 15 bases between. Germline V gene lookup returns CDR1 MGHRA and CDR2 YSYEKL. The CDR3 runs 15 residues. CDR3 amino acids: CASSQEKRNTIEAFF. The CDR3 nucleotides are TGCGCCAGCAGCCAAGAAAAAAGGAACACGATTGAAGCTTTCTTT.

This clone was recorded many times. One end of the junction is discordant with germline, which a read error may explain. This sequence joins TRBV2 and TRBJ2-7; the match to TRBD2 covers 13 bases. In germline, CDR1 is SNHLY, CDR2 FYNNEI. This CDR3 has 16 residues. CDR3 nucleotides: TGTGCCAGCCGTGAGAGGACTAGCGGGAGTGGGGACGAGCAGTACTTC. Residues: CASRERTSGSGDEQYF.

J is TRBJ1-1 and V is TRBV20-1; 9 bases fit TRBD1. V lost 0 bases, J lost 4 bases, and 9 bases stayed unmatched. CDR3 length: 16 amino acids. Per germline, CDR1 DFQATT and CDR2 SNEGSKA (reference sequence). The CDR3 here is CSARDQGTGMGTEAFF. The CDR3 bases are TGCAGTGCTAGAGATCAGGGGACAGGGATGGGCACTGAAGCTTTCTTT.

This clone was seen ten or more times. The chain recombines TRBV7-9 with TRBJ2-2; D remains unclear. This CDR3 region has 14 residues. V was shortened by 2 bases and J by 7 bases, with 11 bases between the two germline ends. Germline CDR1 SEHNR, CDR2 FQNEAQ (reference sequence). As DNA, the CDR3 is TGTGCCAGCAGCTTACAACCAATGGGCGGGGAGCTGTTTTTT. Its protein product is CASSLQPMGGELFF.

There are many counts of this clone. The rearrangement uses TRBV7-6 and TRBJ2-3, with 10 bases matching TRBD1. This CDR3 comprises 14 residues. Germline assignment: CDR1 SGHVS and CDR2 FNYEAQ. J lost 2 bases, V lost 8 bases, and 4 bases had no gene match. CDR3 sequence reads: CASGGQGYTDTQYF. CDR3 in DNA: TGTGCCAGCGGGGGACAGGGGTACACAGATACGCAGTATTTT.

In the case of this clone: Compared with germline, one end of the junction differs, possibly owing to a read error. The chain joins TRBV9 to TRBJ2-3, with TRBD2 matching over 11 bases. From germline, CDR1 is SGDLS and CDR2 YYNGEE. The CDR3 consists of 15 residues. CDR3 sequence (DNA): TGTGCCAGCAGCGGAGCCCTAGCGGGAGGTGATACGCATTATTTT. It yields the protein CASSGALAGGDTHYF.

This chain joins TRBV7-3 and TRBJ2-7; TRBD2 is a possible D gene (6 bases). Trimming shortened V by 5 bases and J by 5 bases, and 16 bases separated the two germline ends. The CDR3 has 14 amino acids. Germline CDR1 and CDR2: SGHTA and FQGTGA. The chain's CDR3 is CASSQGGQGHEQYF. CDR3 in DNA: TGTGCCAGCAGCCAAGGAGGGCAGGGCCACGAGCAGTACTTC.

This clone has a count of ten or more. The chain has TRBV18 and TRBJ2-1; D is ambiguous. Trimming stripped 1 base from V and 7 bases from J, with 8 bases between. Looked up from germline, CDR1 is KGHSH and CDR2 is LQKENI. The CDR3 contains 13 residues. The DNA of the CDR3 is TGTGCCAGCTCACCACGGACGGAAAATGAGCAGTTCTTC. This gives the protein CASSPRTENEQFF.

This clone has a count of ten or more. The chain combines TRBV7-9 with TRBJ2-1; D may correspond to TRBD1 or TRBD2 (5 bases each). From germline, CDR1 is SEHNR and CDR2 FQNEAQ (reference sequence). The germline V and J ends were trimmed by 5 bases and 6 bases, with 17 bases remaining between them. The CDR3 contains 15 residues. The CDR3 nucleotides are TGTGCCAGCAGCAACGGGACGGGCCTATCCAATGAGCAGTTCTTC. It yields the protein CASSNGTGLSNEQFF.

This clone was detected ten times or more. The chain couples TRBV9 to TRBJ2-1; 8 bases are a match to TRBD1. CDR3 size: 16 residues. The ends lost 3 bases at V and 3 bases at J; junction bases unmatched: 8. In germline, CDR1 is SGDLS, CDR2 YYNGEE. CDR3 loop: CASSASTGADYNEQFF. DNA of the CDR3: TGTGCCAGCAGCGCCTCGACAGGGGCGGACTACAATGAGCAGTTCTTC.

This clone was recorded at least ten times. The chain carries TRBV28 and TRBJ1-1, with D unresolved. There are 13 residues in the CDR3. The V gene's germline CDR1 is MDHEN and CDR2 SYDVKM. Trimming shortened V by 6 bases and J by 6 bases, and 14 bases separated the two germline ends. The CDR3 nucleotides read TGTGCCAGCAGATACGACATGGTTGCTGAAGCTTTCTTT. It is translated as CASRYDMVAEAFF.

This clone was recorded once. The chain uses TRBV15 and TRBJ2-6; 8 bases agree with TRBD1. This CDR3 has 19 residues. Germline V CDR1 and CDR2: LNHNV, YYDKDF (reference sequence). J was trimmed by 2 bases and V by 7 bases; bases with no gene match: 16. CDR3 nucleotide sequence: TGTGCCACCAACCCATTTGCGGGACAGGTACCCGCTGGGGCCAACGTCCTGACTTTC. Encoded protein: CATNPFAGQVPAGANVLTF. The complete variable domain, with remaining parts taken from reference TRBV15 and TRBJ2-6, reads DAMVIQNPRYQVTQFGKPVTLSCSQTLNHNVMYWYQQKSSQAPKLLFHYYDKDFNNEADTPDNFQSRRPNTSFCFLDIRSPGLGDTAMYLCATNPFAGQVPAGANVLTFGAGSRLTVL.

This chain uses TRBV11-3 with TRBJ2-7; tentative D call: TRBD2 (5 bases). With 5 bases removed from V and 9 bases from J, the gap between germline ends came to 14 bases. The germline V gene encodes CDR1 SGHNT and CDR2 YENEEA. CDR3 length: 12 residues. CDR3 residues: CASSESGAGQYF. The CDR3 nucleotides read TGTGCCAGCAGCGAGAGCGGTGCGGGGCAGTACTTC. The full variable domain, its missing parts supplied by reference TRBV11-3 and TRBJ2-7, is EAGVVQSPRYKIIEKKQPVAFWCNPISGHNTLYWYLQNLGQGPELLIRYENEEAVDDSQLPKDRFSAERLKGVDSTLKIQPAELGDSAVYLCASSESGAGQYFGPGTRLTVT.

This clone came up many times. This chain links TRBV20-1 with TRBJ1-1, with a weak D call TRBD1 (6 bases). Per the germline V gene, CDR1 is DFQATT and CDR2 is SNEGSKA (reference sequence). CDR3 length: 12 residues. V lost 6 bases and J 2 bases, leaving 10 bases between the germline ends. This CDR3 reads CSARQANTEAFF. CDR3 sequence (DNA): TGCAGTGCCCGACAGGCAAACACTGAAGCTTTCTTT.

Many counts were recorded for this clone. This chain joins TRBV27 and TRBJ2-3; TRBD2 agrees at 12 bases. V dropped 5 bases and J dropped 9; count of bases not matched to a gene: 3. The CDR3 loop spans 13 amino acids. Germline V gene data show CDR1 as MNHEY and CDR2 as SMNVEV (reference sequence). CDR3 sequence (DNA): TGTGCCAGCAGTAACGGACTAGCGGGAACGCAGTATTTT. This encodes CASSNGLAGTQYF.

This clone has a count of ten or more. The chain is built from TRBV11-2 and TRBJ2-5; either TRBD1 or TRBD2 may supply D (5 bases each). The CDR3 length is 14 residues. V was pared by 7 bases and J by 4 bases, with 16 bases between. Looked up from germline, CDR1 is SGHAT and CDR2 is FQNNGV. CDR3 nucleotide sequence: TGTGCCAGCACCCCCGGCTGGGGGACAGAGACCCAGTACTTC. It codes for CASTPGWGTETQYF. The full variable domain, completed using reference TRBV11-2 and TRBJ2-5, is EAGVAQSPRYKIIEKRQSVAFWCNPISGHATLYWYQQILGQGPKLLIQFQNNGVVDDSQLPKDRFSAERLKGVDSTLKIQPAKLEDSAVYLCASTPGWGTETQYFGPGTRLLVL.

The table lists this clone with many counts. This chain uses TRBV5-4 with TRBJ2-6; unclear D gene. The germline V gene has CDR1 SGHNT and CDR2 YYREEE (reference sequence). CDR3 length: 14 amino acids. V was shortened by 0 bases and J by 4 bases, with 5 bases between the two germline ends. The CDR3 is CASSLATGANVLTF. CDR3 DNA: TGTGCCAGCAGCTTGGCCACCGGGGCCAACGTCCTGACTTTC.